This entry lists 20 T cell receptor beta chains sequenced from one sample in a study of Graves' ophthalmopathy and Graves' hyperthyroidism. RNA transcripts provided the template for amplifying TCR beta CDR3 regions. HTBI primers were used in a first-round RT-PCR, which preceded a second-round multiplex PCR. TCRdb analysed the multiplex PCR reads with MiXCR anew, one entry per CDR3 protein. The data show about 480,000 distinct CDR3 sequences, around 15% seen once. Sequenced material: blood. The origin of the receptors is a woman in her thirties with Graves' ophthalmopathy.

In its sample, this clonotype was seen many times. One junction end does not reproduce the germline sequence, and a read error may be involved. V and J are TRBV4-1 and TRBJ1-1; D unresolved. The CDR3 loop spans 12 amino acids. The V gene's germline CDR1 is MGHRA and CDR2 YSYEKL. CDR3 coding DNA: TGTGCCAGTTCACAGCAGAACACTGAAGCTTTCTTT. This codes for CASSQQNTEAFF.

This clonotype was observed at least ten times. This chain uses TRBV6-4 with TRBJ1-5; 7 bases fit TRBD1. After removal of 6 bases from V and 5 bases from J, the junction contained 16 bases not matched to a gene. Germline-derived CDR1 and CDR2 are MRHNA and SNTAGT. The CDR3 consists of 17 residues. This CDR3 reads CASRQRRQGVEDQPQHF. The CDR3 region has the DNA TGTGCCAGCAGGCAAAGGAGACAGGGAGTAGAGGATCAGCCCCAGCATTTT.

At least ten counts were recorded for this clonotype. The V and J genes are TRBV6-5 and TRBJ1-2; D remains unclear. The germline V and J ends were trimmed by 4 bases and 4 bases, with 13 bases remaining between them. CDR3 length: 14 residues. Germline V lookup: CDR1 MNHEY, CDR2 SVGAGI. For the CDR3, the DNA is TGTGCCAGCAGTTTCACGACCGGGAGCTATGGCTACACCTTC. Protein: CASSFTTGSYGYTF.

This clonotype was counted many times. J is TRBJ1-2 and V is TRBV10-3; D is unclear. Per germline, CDR1 ENHRY and CDR2 SYGVKD. The CDR3 loop spans 15 amino acids. V dropped 3 bases and J dropped 1 base, with 12 bases sitting between them. The chain's CDR3 is CAISEHNANNYGYTF. CDR3 sequence (DNA): TGTGCCATCAGTGAACACAACGCTAATAACTATGGCTACACCTTC.

This clonotype was recorded at least ten times. The genes are TRBV27 and TRBJ1-5, with D possibly TRBD1 on 6 matching bases. Germline CDR1 MNHEY, CDR2 SMNVEV (reference sequence). Trimming took off 7 bases at V and 5 bases at J, with 15 bases between the two ends. The CDR3 contains 14 residues. This CDR3 is CASTLKGGHQPQHF. The CDR3 DNA is TGTGCCAGCACCTTGAAGGGGGGTCATCAGCCCCAGCATTTT.

This clonotype has ten or more counts. The chain combines TRBV12-3 or TRBV12-4 with TRBJ1-1; 8 nucleotides align to TRBD1. The CDR3 totals 13 residues. J was trimmed by 5 bases and V by 7 bases; bases with no gene match: 6. CDR3 bases: TGTGCCAGCATTCCGGACAGGGCGACTGAAGCTTTCTTT. It yields the protein CASIPDRATEAFF.

The sample holds many counts of this clonotype. The chain links TRBV15 to TRBJ2-7; D is possibly TRBD2 (5 bases). Germline V lookup: CDR1 LNHNV, CDR2 YYDKDF (reference sequence). V gave up 2 bases and J gave up 7 bases, with 15 bases separating them. The CDR3 is made up of 14 amino acids. The CDR3 sequence is CATSRIRASGEQYF. CDR3 DNA: TGTGCCACCAGCAGAATTCGGGCCTCGGGGGAGCAGTACTTC.

The V call is TRBV6-1, the J call TRBJ1-1, with a weak D call TRBD1 (6 bases). V was shortened by 5 bases and J by 3 bases, with 13 bases between the two germline ends. Germline-derived CDR1 and CDR2 are MNHNS and SASEGT. The CDR3 has 14 residues. The CDR3: CASSTGKGDTEAFF. The CDR3 DNA sequence: TGTGCCAGCAGTACAGGGAAAGGGGACACTGAAGCTTTCTTT.

This clonotype was counted ten times or more. The V and J genes are TRBV6-2 or TRBV6-3 and TRBJ1-2; unclear D gene. The CDR3 is 13 amino acids. Trimming left V 6 bases short and J 5 bases short, with 13 bases between. Germline CDR1 MNHEY, CDR2 SVGEGT. CDR3: CASSQARIYGYTF. CDR3 coding DNA: TGTGCCAGCAGCCAGGCGCGGATATATGGCTACACCTTC.

In its sample, this clonotype was seen many times. The chain employs TRBV28 and TRBJ1-2, with a tentative D call TRBD1 (6 bases). In germline, CDR1 is MDHEN, CDR2 SYDVKM. Between the trimmed V and J ends, which lost 4 bases and 4 bases, there was a span of 13 bases. This CDR3 contains 14 residues. The CDR3 loop is CASSSYTGIYGYTF. CDR3 nucleotide sequence: TGTGCCAGCAGTTCATATACAGGGATCTATGGCTACACCTTC.

This clonotype showed up many times. Because it lacks the conserved phenylalanine or tryptophan at the end, this CDR3 is likely a read error. The V gene is TRBV12-3 or TRBV12-4, the J gene TRBJ2-2; 8 nucleotides line up with TRBD1. This CDR3 spans 14 amino acids. The V gene end was trimmed by 11 bases and the J gene end by 1 base; junction bases not matched to a gene: 6. The CDR3 nucleotides are TGTGCCTGCTCGGGACAGGAGAACACCGGGGAGCTGTTTCTT. It encodes CACSGQENTGELFL.

V usage is TRBV30 and J usage is TRBJ2-2; possibly TRBD1 or TRBD2 for D (5 bases each). CDR1 and CDR2 from the germline V gene are GTSNPN and SVGIG (reference sequence). The CDR3 length is 13 residues. With 4 bases removed from V and 2 bases from J, the gap between germline ends came to 8 bases. CDR3 sequence reads: CAWIGANTGELFF. Written as DNA, the CDR3 is TGTGCCTGGATCGGGGCAAACACCGGGGAGCTGTTTTTT.

This clonotype was found many times. The chain joins TRBV28 to TRBJ2-5; D may match TRBD1 or TRBD2 (5 bases each). Looked up from germline, CDR1 is MDHEN and CDR2 is SYDVKM. The CDR3 runs 18 residues. The V gene lost 1 base and the J gene lost 4 bases, with 22 bases spanning the gap. The CDR3: CASSLFPPWGSSGETQYF. The CDR3 DNA sequence: TGTGCCAGCAGTTTATTCCCACCATGGGGGAGCAGTGGAGAGACCCAGTACTTC.

In its sample, this clonotype was seen many times. This sequence joins TRBV7-2 and TRBJ2-7; 10 nucleotides agree with TRBD1. The germline V gene encodes CDR1 SGHTA and CDR2 FQGNSA. J lost 6 bases, V lost 5 bases, and 7 bases had no gene match. The CDR3 spans 14 residues. The CDR3 nucleotides read TGTGCCAGCAGCCCCGGGACAGGGGAGATCGAGCAGTACTTC. Translated: CASSPGTGEIEQYF.

This clonotype was recorded a few times. A much larger clone lies one base from this, so it may be a read error. CDR3 DNA: TGTGCCAGCAGCTTATTACGGGGCAGGGTTAAGGGGACCAAGTACTTC. Amino acids: CASSLLRGRVKGTKYF. The chain is built from TRBV7-2 and TRBJ2-5, with D perhaps given as TRBD1 or TRBD2 (5 bases each). Germline V lookup: CDR1 SGHTA, CDR2 FQGNSA. This CDR3 spans 16 amino acids.

The chain uses TRBV6-2 or TRBV6-3 and TRBJ1-2; maybe TRBD1 (5 bases). The V gene's germline CDR1 is MNHEY and CDR2 SVGEGT. This CDR3 contains 13 residues. The V and J ends lost 8 bases and 4 bases respectively, with 14 bases between them. CDR3 sequence (DNA): TGTGCCAGCCAAACCCACCAGGGCTATGGCTACACCTTC. It is translated as CASQTHQGYGYTF.

This clonotype turned up a few times. The chain couples TRBV5-5 to TRBJ1-2; tentative D call: TRBD1 (5 bases). With 0 bases removed from V and 3 bases from J, the gap between germline ends came to 12 bases. Germline assignment: CDR1 SGHKS and CDR2 YYEKEE (reference sequence). This CDR3 comprises 15 residues. The CDR3 DNA reads TGTGCCAGCAGCTTGGTCGCGGGGGTAGACTATGGCTACACCTTC. It yields the protein CASSLVAGVDYGYTF.

The chain joins TRBV29-1 to TRBJ2-7; D might be TRBD1 or TRBD2, each matching 8 bases. The CDR3 extends over 18 amino acids. The germline V gene encodes CDR1 SQVTM and CDR2 ANQGSEA. CDR3 bases: TGCAGTGCCGGGACAGGCCCCTCTAGCGGGCGAAGCTCCTACGAGCAGTACTTC. This sequence encodes CSAGTGPSSGRSSYEQYF.

In this sample, this clonotype turned up many times. This sequence joins TRBV6-1 and TRBJ1-2; D is possibly TRBD1 (6 bases). CDR1 is MNHNS and CDR2 is SASEGT in the germline V gene. Trimming removed 2 bases from V and 4 bases from J, with 11 bases in between. This CDR3 has 14 amino acids. CDR3 coding DNA: TGTGCCAGCAGTGAACGGGGGACAACCTATGGCTACACCTTC. It translates to CASSERGTTYGYTF.

In this sample, this clonotype turned up many times. V usage is TRBV12-3 or TRBV12-4 and J usage is TRBJ2-5; 8 positions agree with TRBD2. The V segment lost 7 bases and the J segment 8 bases; nucleotides outside the gene matches: 12. CDR3 length: 14 residues. The CDR3 DNA follows: TGTGCCAGCAATAGCGGGGCACCCGGTACTACCCAGTACTTC. This gives the protein CASNSGAPGTTQYF.